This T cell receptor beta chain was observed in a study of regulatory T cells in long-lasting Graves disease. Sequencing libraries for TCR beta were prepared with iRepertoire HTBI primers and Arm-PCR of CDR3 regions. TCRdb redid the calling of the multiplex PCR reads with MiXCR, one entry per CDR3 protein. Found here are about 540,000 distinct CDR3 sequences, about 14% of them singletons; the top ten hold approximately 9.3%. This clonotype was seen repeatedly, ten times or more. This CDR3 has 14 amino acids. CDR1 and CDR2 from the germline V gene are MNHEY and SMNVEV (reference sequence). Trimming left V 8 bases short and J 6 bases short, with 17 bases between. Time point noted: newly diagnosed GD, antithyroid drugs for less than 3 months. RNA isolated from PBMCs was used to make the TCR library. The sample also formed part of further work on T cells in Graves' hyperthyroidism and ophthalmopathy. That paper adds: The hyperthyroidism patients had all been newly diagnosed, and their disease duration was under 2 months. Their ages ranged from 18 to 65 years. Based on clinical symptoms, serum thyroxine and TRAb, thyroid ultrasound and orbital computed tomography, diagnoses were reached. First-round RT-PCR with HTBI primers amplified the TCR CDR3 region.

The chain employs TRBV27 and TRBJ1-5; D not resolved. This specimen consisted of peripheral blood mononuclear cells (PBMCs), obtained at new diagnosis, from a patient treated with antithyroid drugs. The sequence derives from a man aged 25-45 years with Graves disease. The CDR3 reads CASSLYRTSQPQHF. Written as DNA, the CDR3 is TGTGCCAGCTCCCTTTATCGAACTAGTCAGCCCCAGCATTTT.